This is a list of T cell receptor beta chains from one sample in a study of T-cell memory formation after mild COVID-19. TCRdb reanalysed the 5' RACE reads using MiXCR and keeps one entry per CDR3 protein. Of around 200,000 distinct CDR3 sequences in the sample, around 26% are singletons; the top ten hold over 10%. Sequenced sample: PBMCs or a T cell subset sorted from them (not recorded which). All receptors come from an adult woman who had mild COVID-19 (a few samples of this study predate the infection). Cell type and time point are not known. Each CDR3 is given with its conserved first and last residue. The order of the fields is clone size, D gene, V gene, J gene, CDR3 DNA, CDR3 protein. D genes are given only for firm matches. Expanded clones get a size class; other rows say once, few or many, or leave the size out.

clone size: few; D gene: -; V gene: TRBV15; J gene: TRBJ1-4; CDR3 DNA: TGTGCCACCAGCAGAGTAGGGGCGAGTGAAAAACTGTTTTTT; CDR3 protein: CATSRVGASEKLFF
clone size: -; D gene: -; V gene: TRBV29-1; J gene: TRBJ2-2; CDR3 DNA: TGCAGCGTTGGGGGTGACAGACCCGGGGAGCTGTTTTTT; CDR3 protein: CSVGGDRPGELFF
clone size: few; D gene: TRBD1; V gene: TRBV5-1; J gene: TRBJ2-1; CDR3 DNA: TGCGCCAGCAGCTTCGGACAGGGGTACAATGAGCAGTTCTTC; CDR3 protein: CASSFGQGYNEQFF
clone size: few; D gene: -; V gene: TRBV7-8; J gene: TRBJ1-2; CDR3 DNA: TGTGCCAGCAGCTTTTATGGCCAGATAGGACAGAGCAACTATGGCTACACCTTC; CDR3 protein: CASSFYGQIGQSNYGYTF
clone size: few; D gene: -; V gene: TRBV27; J gene: TRBJ2-1; CDR3 DNA: TGTGCCAGCAGTTTAGGCACTGGTGGTTACAATGAGCAGTTCTTC; CDR3 protein: CASSLGTGGYNEQFF
clone size: -; D gene: -; V gene: TRBV6-1; J gene: TRBJ1-1; CDR3 DNA: TGTGCCAGCAGTGTTATTGCGGACACTGAAGCTTTCTTT; CDR3 protein: CASSVIADTEAFF
clone size: -; D gene: -; V gene: TRBV7-3; J gene: TRBJ2-3; CDR3 DNA: TGTGCCAGCAGTCTAGGGTCGTCAGATACGCAGTATTTT; CDR3 protein: CASSLGSSDTQYF
clone size: few; D gene: TRBD2; V gene: TRBV9; J gene: TRBJ2-5; CDR3 DNA: TGTGCCAGCAGCCCGGGACTAGCGGGAGTACGCTGGGAAGAGACCCAGTACTTC; CDR3 protein: CASSPGLAGVRWEETQYF
clone size: -; D gene: -; V gene: TRBV12-3/TRBV12-4; J gene: TRBJ2-2; CDR3 DNA: TGTGCCAGCAGACCACTAAGGAACACCGGGGAGCTGTTTTTT; CDR3 protein: CASRPLRNTGELFF
clone size: -; D gene: TRBD1; V gene: TRBV5-1; J gene: TRBJ2-6; CDR3 DNA: TGCGCCAGCAGCTTGGACCAGGGGGCGTCTGGGGCCAACGTCCTGACTTTC; CDR3 protein: CASSLDQGASGANVLTF
clone size: -; D gene: TRBD2; V gene: TRBV9; J gene: TRBJ2-1; CDR3 DNA: TGTGCCAGCAGCGTAGCGGTAGCGGGAGGATATGGGAACAATGAGCAGTTCTTC; CDR3 protein: CASSVAVAGGYGNNEQFF
clone size: few; D gene: TRBD1; V gene: TRBV25-1; J gene: TRBJ1-2; CDR3 DNA: TGTGCCAGCAGTGCGTTCGAAGGGGGCTACTATGGCTACACCTTC; CDR3 protein: CASSAFEGGYYGYTF
clone size: -; D gene: -; V gene: TRBV6-1; J gene: TRBJ2-3; CDR3 DNA: TGTGCCAGCAAGGAGGGCACCACAGATACGCAGTATTTT; CDR3 protein: CASKEGTTDTQYF
clone size: few; D gene: -; V gene: TRBV7-2; J gene: TRBJ1-2; CDR3 DNA: TGTGCCAGCAGCTCCCAGCTGGAGGCCTATGGCTACACCTTC; CDR3 protein: CASSSQLEAYGYTF
clone size: -; D gene: -; V gene: TRBV11-2; J gene: TRBJ1-6; CDR3 DNA: TGTGCCAGCAGCATGTCGTTTGGGGCGAGCTCCTATAATTCACCCCTCCACTTT; CDR3 protein: CASSMSFGASSYNSPLHF
clone size: few; D gene: -; V gene: TRBV7-2; J gene: TRBJ2-5; CDR3 DNA: TGTGCCAGCAGCGCCCGGGAGCGAGGGGAGACCCAGTACTTC; CDR3 protein: CASSARERGETQYF
clone size: -; D gene: -; V gene: TRBV5-5; J gene: TRBJ2-7; CDR3 DNA: TGTGCCAGCAGCCCCCGTGGAGGGATCTACGAGCAGTACTTC; CDR3 protein: CASSPRGGIYEQYF
clone size: -; D gene: -; V gene: TRBV5-1; J gene: TRBJ1-1; CDR3 DNA: TGCGCCAGCAGCATAGGGAAGCACACTGAAGCTTTCTTT; CDR3 protein: CASSIGKHTEAFF
clone size: -; D gene: -; V gene: TRBV20-1; J gene: TRBJ1-1; CDR3 DNA: TGCAGTGCTAGGTACGGGTACACTGAAGCTTTCTTT; CDR3 protein: CSARYGYTEAFF
clone size: few; D gene: -; V gene: TRBV11-2; J gene: TRBJ1-1; CDR3 DNA: TGTGCCAGCAGCTTAGCAGGGGTGGTCCGCAACACTGAAGCTTTCTTT; CDR3 protein: CASSLAGVVRNTEAFF
clone size: few; D gene: -; V gene: TRBV12-3/TRBV12-4; J gene: TRBJ2-1; CDR3 DNA: TGTGCCAGCAGTTTAGCGGAGAAGGAGCAGTTCTTC; CDR3 protein: CASSLAEKEQFF
clone size: -; D gene: -; V gene: TRBV27; J gene: TRBJ2-7; CDR3 DNA: TGTGCCAGCAGTTCGGATCCCCTTCCCCGGTACGAGCAGTACTTC; CDR3 protein: CASSSDPLPRYEQYF
clone size: few; D gene: TRBD1; V gene: TRBV12-3/TRBV12-4; J gene: TRBJ2-3; CDR3 DNA: TGTGCCAGCAGTTTCTTCGGGACAGGGGGCCTCCAGACGCAGTATTTT; CDR3 protein: CASSFFGTGGLQTQYF
clone size: -; D gene: -; V gene: TRBV12-3/TRBV12-4; J gene: TRBJ2-5; CDR3 DNA: TGTGCCAGCAGTTCAACTCGAGAGACCCAGTACTTC; CDR3 protein: CASSSTRETQYF
clone size: few; D gene: TRBD2; V gene: TRBV20-1; J gene: TRBJ2-3; CDR3 DNA: TGCAGTGCTAGAGATCCGTCTAGCGGGAGAATTGGCACAGATACGCAGTATTTT; CDR3 protein: CSARDPSSGRIGTDTQYF
clone size: -; D gene: -; V gene: TRBV20-1; J gene: TRBJ2-3; CDR3 DNA: TGCAGTGCTGCCGTCCAAGGGGATACGCAGTATTTT; CDR3 protein: CSAAVQGDTQYF
clone size: few; D gene: -; V gene: TRBV20-1; J gene: TRBJ2-7; CDR3 DNA: TGCAGTGCTAGAGATAAAAAACTAGCTAGGCACGAGCAGTACTTC; CDR3 protein: CSARDKKLARHEQYF
clone size: few; D gene: TRBD2; V gene: TRBV7-8; J gene: TRBJ2-5; CDR3 DNA: TGTGCCAGCAGCTCCCCTAGCGGGATTAGAGAGACCCAGTACTTC; CDR3 protein: CASSSPSGIRETQYF
clone size: -; D gene: -; V gene: TRBV20-1; J gene: TRBJ2-7; CDR3 DNA: TGCAGTGCTCCAGGACACTCTTCCCCGAAATTAGTCTCCTACGAGCAGTACTTC; CDR3 protein: CSAPGHSSPKLVSYEQYF
clone size: -; D gene: -; V gene: TRBV27; J gene: TRBJ1-1; CDR3 DNA: TGTGCCAGCAGTCCACGTGGAGGGACAGCTTTCTTT; CDR3 protein: CASSPRGGTAFF
clone size: -; D gene: TRBD2; V gene: TRBV12-5; J gene: TRBJ2-1; CDR3 DNA: TGTGCTAGTGGTTTACTATTGGGACTAGCGACGAATGAGCAGTTCTTC; CDR3 protein: CASGLLLGLATNEQFF
clone size: -; D gene: -; V gene: TRBV12-3/TRBV12-4; J gene: TRBJ2-1; CDR3 DNA: TGTGCCAGCAGTTACGGGGCCCGCTCCTACAATGAGCAGTTCTTC; CDR3 protein: CASSYGARSYNEQFF
clone size: few; D gene: -; V gene: TRBV6-2/TRBV6-3; J gene: TRBJ2-1; CDR3 DNA: TGTGCCAGCAGTTACTCGGTCCAGGCGTGGACCAATGAGCAGTTCTTC; CDR3 protein: CASSYSVQAWTNEQFF
clone size: -; D gene: -; V gene: TRBV30; J gene: TRBJ2-1; CDR3 DNA: TGTGCCTGGAGTGTCCCCGGTACCTACAATGAGCAGTTCTTC; CDR3 protein: CAWSVPGTYNEQFF
clone size: -; D gene: -; V gene: TRBV11-2; J gene: TRBJ2-3; CDR3 DNA: TGTGCCAGCAGCTTTTGGGGGGAAGGCACAGATACGCAGTATTTT; CDR3 protein: CASSFWGEGTDTQYF
clone size: many; D gene: TRBD2; V gene: TRBV15; J gene: TRBJ2-2; CDR3 DNA: TGTGCCACCAGCAGTGGGGGACTAGATGCCACCGGGGAGCTGTTTTTT; CDR3 protein: CATSSGGLDATGELFF
clone size: -; D gene: TRBD1; V gene: TRBV7-9; J gene: TRBJ1-4; CDR3 DNA: TGTGCCAGCAGCCCGAGGGGGACAGGGTTTGGAAAACTGTTTTTT; CDR3 protein: CASSPRGTGFGKLFF
clone size: -; D gene: -; V gene: TRBV7-2; J gene: TRBJ1-4; CDR3 DNA: TGTGCCAGCAGCTTAGACAGGGCTAATGAAAAACTGTTTTTT; CDR3 protein: CASSLDRANEKLFF
clone size: few; D gene: TRBD1; V gene: TRBV5-1; J gene: TRBJ1-1; CDR3 DNA: TGCGCCAGCAGCCAAGGACAGGGATTGTCCGAAGCTTTCTTT; CDR3 protein: CASSQGQGLSEAFF
clone size: -; D gene: -; V gene: TRBV25-1; J gene: TRBJ1-5; CDR3 DNA: TGTGCCAGCGAGCCGGGGGGTGTCGGGAAGCCCCAGCATTTT; CDR3 protein: CASEPGGVGKPQHF